This T cell receptor (beta chain) was observed in a study of blood T cell repertoires in COVID-19. In the study overall: COVID-19 samples, acute and convalescent, were from the United States, Italy and Spain. PBMCs, B-cell-depleted T cells, or T cells were the source of the cDNA or gDNA that made up the material.

Germline loops: CDR1 SGHNT, CDR2 YYREEE (reference sequence). The germline V and J ends were trimmed by 4 bases and 1 base, with 8 bases remaining between them. There are 13 residues in the CDR3. Authors' processing steps: How many nucleated cells were present was estimated from reference gene primer amplification. Generated by immunoSEQ multiplex PCR, the TCRdb table keeps only in-frame clones and is missing some. That table gives V, J and clone size, and the DNA gave D and trimming. The sample consists of 650,000 to 800,000 clones, around 89% of them appearing once. The sequenced sample consisted of peripheral blood. The TCR was taken from a woman between 18 and 29 years old with acute or convalescent COVID-19. This chain joins TRBV5-4 and TRBJ1-1; D call uncertain. The CDR3 region has the DNA TGTGCCAGCAGCATTACACCGAACACTGAAGCTTTCTTT. This gives the protein CASSITPNTEAFF.